Below, 30 T cell receptor beta chains from the same sample are listed, as sequenced in a study of T cells after yellow fever vaccination. MiXCR, applied by TCRdb to the 5' RACE reads, yields one record per CDR3 protein. The data hold hundreds of thousands of distinct CDR3 sequences, with around 21% observed a single time. Specimen: PBMCs, collected 15 days after the yellow fever booster vaccination. The receptors were gathered from a man under 40 who received the YFV17D yellow fever vaccine.

This clonotype was seen more than once but under ten times. The chain joins TRBV6-1 to TRBJ2-5, with a weak D call TRBD2 (5 bases). Germline V lookup: CDR1 MNHNS, CDR2 SASEGT. The ends were cut back, 6 bases at V and 5 bases at J, with 16 bases in the middle. CDR3 length: 14 residues. CDR3 nucleotide sequence: TGTGCCAGCAGCCCTAGCTTTGGTAGGGAGACCCAGTACTTC. Protein: CASSPSFGRETQYF.

This clonotype has only a few counts. This chain connects TRBV29-1 to TRBJ2-3; the match to TRBD2 covers 12 bases. The germline gives CDR1 SQVTM, CDR2 ANQGSEA. This CDR3 is built from 16 residues. V shed 2 bases and J 1 base; nucleotides not matched to a gene: 4. The CDR3, as DNA: TGCAGCGTTGAAACTAGCGGGAGGTCGGGCACAGATACGCAGTATTTT. This translates into CSVETSGRSGTDTQYF.

The V call is TRBV27, the J call TRBJ2-2, with no clear D. The CDR3 runs 15 residues. Germline values: CDR1 MNHEY, CDR2 SMNVEV (reference sequence). Trimming took off 2 bases at V and 6 bases at J, with 13 bases between the two ends. CDR3 DNA sequence: TGTGCCAGCAGTTTAACTCTCCAGGTCCCCGGGGAGCTGTTTTTT. Amino acids: CASSLTLQVPGELFF.

V usage is TRBV7-2 and J usage is TRBJ2-7; 10 nucleotides align to TRBD1. The CDR3 sequence is 17 residues long. Germline V CDR1 and CDR2: SGHTA, FQGNSA. The V and J ends lost 5 bases and 4 bases, in that order; junction bases with no gene match: 14. The CDR3 DNA sequence: TGTGCCAGCAGCCCAGTAGAGGGGACAGGGGCCGAGTACGAGCAGTACTTC. The encoded protein is CASSPVEGTGAEYEQYF.

This clonotype was seen many times. The J gene is TRBJ2-3, the V gene TRBV5-5, with 7 bases matching TRBD2. V dropped 4 bases and J dropped 1; count of bases not matched to a gene: 9. This CDR3 has 16 amino acids. CDR1 and CDR2 (germline): SGHKS, YYEKEE (reference sequence). Here the CDR3 reads CASSVGAGIGTDTQYF. CDR3 in DNA: TGTGCCAGCAGCGTGGGAGCGGGGATTGGCACAGATACGCAGTATTTT.

The sample holds a few counts of this clonotype. The V call is TRBV29-1, the J call TRBJ2-3; 7 bases match TRBD1. The V segment lost 4 bases and the J segment 6 bases; nucleotides outside the gene matches: 10. Germline CDR1 is SQVTM and CDR2 is ANQGSEA. This CDR3 is 14 amino acids long. CDR3 in DNA: TGCAGCGTTGGAGTAGGGGGCGCTGGGGATACGCAGTATTTT. It codes for CSVGVGGAGDTQYF.

This clonotype was counted between two and nine times. The rearrangement uses TRBV12-3 or TRBV12-4 and TRBJ2-3; D gene ambiguous. The CDR3 totals 12 residues. Trimming shortened V by 8 bases and J by 1 base, and 7 bases separated the two germline ends. The CDR3 region is CASHYRTDTQYF. In DNA form, the CDR3 reads TGTGCCAGCCACTACCGCACAGATACGCAGTATTTT.

This sequence joins TRBV14 and TRBJ2-7, with a weak D call TRBD1 (5 bases). The germline V gene encodes CDR1 SGHDN and CDR2 FVKESK. This CDR3 comprises 15 residues. V was cut by 0 bases and J by 5 bases, with 14 bases left in between. The CDR3 nucleotides read TGTGCCAGCAGCCAAGAGGTATGGGGCAGCCACGAGCAGTACTTC. It specifies CASSQEVWGSHEQYF. Complete variable domain (other parts from reference TRBV14 and TRBJ2-7): EAGVTQFPSHSVIEKGQTVTLRCDPISGHDNLYWYRRVMGKEIKFLLHFVKESKQDESGMPNNRFLAERTGGTYSTLKVQPAELEDSGVYFCASSQEVWGSHEQYFGPGTRLTVT.

The chain links TRBV11-2 to TRBJ1-3, with 8 bases aligning to TRBD1. Germline loops: CDR1 SGHAT, CDR2 FQNNGV. This CDR3 region has 18 residues. Trimming took 2 bases from V and 2 from J; bases not matched to a gene: 11. The CDR3: CASSLILRTGNAGNTIYF. CDR3 DNA sequence: TGTGCCAGCAGCTTAATTCTCCGGACAGGGAACGCTGGAAACACCATATATTTT.

This clonotype appeared many times. This chain joins TRBV5-1 and TRBJ2-7; no clear D. From germline, CDR1 is SGHRS and CDR2 YFSETQ. V lost 1 base and J lost 7, with 15 bases in between. The CDR3 extends over 14 amino acids. CDR3 in DNA: TGCGCCAGCAGCTTGTATCTCGGAGCGTGGGAGCAGTACTTC. This codes for CASSLYLGAWEQYF.

This clonotype was observed a handful of times. This chain links TRBV11-2 with TRBJ2-4; D uncertain. This CDR3 contains 18 residues. Deletions cut 5 bases from V and 0 bases from J, with 20 bases between. Germline V lookup: CDR1 SGHAT, CDR2 FQNNGV. Here the CDR3 DNA reads TGTGCCAGCAGCAGGATATCCGACCGGGCATCAGCCAAAAACATTCAGTACTTC. Translated, it gives CASSRISDRASAKNIQYF.

This clonotype was seen a few times. The chain recombines TRBV4-3 with TRBJ2-3, with 7 bases identical to TRBD2. The CDR3 consists of 20 residues. The junction had 17 bases not matched to a gene; V was cut back by 0 bases and J by 2 bases. Per the germline V gene, CDR1 is LGHNA and CDR2 is YSLEER. CDR3 loop: CASSQDAASGAQKYTDTQYF. DNA of the CDR3: TGCGCCAGCAGCCAAGATGCCGCTAGCGGAGCCCAAAAATACACAGATACGCAGTATTTT.

This chain links TRBV28 with TRBJ2-1, with D possibly TRBD1 on 5 matching bases. The CDR3 loop spans 14 amino acids. The V end lost 7 bases, the J end lost 2 bases, and 12 bases lay between the germline ends. From germline, CDR1 is MDHEN and CDR2 SYDVKM. CDR3 protein: CASNQGFPYNEQFF. Written as DNA, the CDR3 is TGTGCCAGCAACCAGGGATTCCCCTACAATGAGCAGTTCTTC.

The chain links TRBV5-1 to TRBJ2-5; D possibly matches TRBD1 or TRBD2 (5 bases each). The V gene's germline CDR1 is SGHRS and CDR2 YFSETQ. V lost 3 bases and J 4 bases, leaving 16 bases between the germline ends. The CDR3 totals 15 residues. The CDR3 sequence is CASSSSTGTGETQYF. The CDR3 DNA follows: TGCGCCAGCAGCTCTTCCACGGGGACGGGAGAGACCCAGTACTTC.

The V and J genes are TRBV20-1 and TRBJ2-1; D is possibly TRBD2 (6 bases). The CDR3 spans 12 residues. CDR1 and CDR2 (germline): DFQATT, SNEGSKA (reference sequence). Trimming shortened V by 4 bases and J by 12 bases, and 16 bases separated the two germline ends. The CDR3 DNA reads TGCAGTGCTACCGGGAGTACAAACGGGCAGTTCTTC. Protein: CSATGSTNGQFF.

The gene calls are TRBV7-6 and TRBJ2-5, with TRBD2 matching 10 bases. This CDR3 is built from 16 residues. CDR1 and CDR2 (germline): SGHVS, FNYEAQ. Trimming cost V 5 bases and J 5 bases; bases outside gene matches: 11. The CDR3 reads CASSPLLAGAKETQYF. The CDR3 DNA sequence: TGTGCCAGCAGCCCCCTCCTAGCGGGAGCGAAGGAGACCCAGTACTTC.

This clonotype was detected a few times. This chain connects TRBV5-6 to TRBJ2-7; 7 bases are a match to TRBD1. V lost 0 bases, J lost 3 bases, and 12 bases stayed unmatched. CDR3 length: 17 residues. Germline CDR1 and CDR2: SGHDT and YYEEEE. The CDR3 coding sequence is TGTGCCAGCAGCTTGGAGAACAGGGGCAAGGTGGTCTACGAGCAGTACTTC. Amino acids: CASSLENRGKVVYEQYF.

Concerning this clonotype: Being one base from a much bigger clone, this may be a read error. The J gene is TRBJ2-3, the V gene TRBV20-1; 11 nucleotides line up with TRBD2. The CDR3 is made up of 16 amino acids. The germline V gene encodes CDR1 DFQATT and CDR2 SNEGSKA (reference sequence). CDR3 DNA: TGCTGTGCTAGAGATCGACTAGCGGGATTAGTAGGAACGCAGTATTTT. Protein sequence: CCARDRLAGLVGTQYF.

J is TRBJ2-2 and V is TRBV10-3; D is perhaps TRBD2 (6 bases). V was shortened by 4 bases and J by 3 bases, with 15 bases between the two germline ends. This CDR3 has 16 residues. The germline V gene encodes CDR1 ENHRY and CDR2 SYGVKD. The CDR3 coding sequence is TGTGCCATCAGTGGTAGCTTAGCGGAGGACACCGGGGAGCTGTTTTTT. It yields the protein CAISGSLAEDTGELFF.

The chain links TRBV12-3 or TRBV12-4 to TRBJ2-7; D is unresolved. V gave up 2 bases and J gave up 2 bases, with 4 bases separating them. This CDR3 is built from 12 residues. CDR3: CASSLKTYEQYF. Here the CDR3 DNA reads TGTGCCAGCAGTTTAAAAACCTACGAGCAGTACTTC.

The chain is built from TRBV12-3 or TRBV12-4 and TRBJ1-5; 7 bases match TRBD1. V was pared by 6 bases and J by 6 bases, with 11 bases of the junction left unmatched. The CDR3 is 15 amino acids. The CDR3 loop is CASSPGMAGGQPQHF. The DNA for the CDR3 is TGTGCCAGCAGCCCTGGAATGGCAGGGGGTCAGCCCCAGCATTTT.

A few counts support this clonotype. V and J are TRBV5-4 and TRBJ2-1; perhaps TRBD2 as D (6 bases). V was pared by 0 bases and J by 1 base, with 11 bases between. Looked up from germline, CDR1 is SGHNT and CDR2 is YYREEE (reference sequence). This CDR3 has 16 amino acids. This chain's CDR3 is CASSLGGTQSYNEQFF. The CDR3 coding sequence is TGTGCCAGCAGCTTGGGCGGGACCCAGTCCTACAATGAGCAGTTCTTC.

The genes are TRBV27 and TRBJ2-7; 7 nucleotides agree with TRBD1. The CDR3 has 16 residues. Losses at the gene ends were 3 bases for V and 0 bases for J; bases not matched to a gene: 8. Germline V gene sequence: CDR1 MNHEY, CDR2 SMNVEV (reference sequence). CDR3 DNA sequence: TGTGCCAGCAGTTTGCTCGGGACAGAGGGCTCCTACGAGCAGTACTTC. Protein: CASSLLGTEGSYEQYF.

Comments on this clonotype: An end of the junction does not agree with germline; a read error may underlie this. V is TRBV20-1 and J is TRBJ1-5, with D unresolved. The CDR3 contains 16 residues. In germline, CDR1 is DFQATT, CDR2 SNEGSKA (reference sequence). Here the CDR3 reads CSVRRPLLYSNQPQHF. CDR3 coding DNA: TGCAGTGTTAGAAGGCCTCTACTATATAGCAATCAGCCCCAGCATTTT.

This clonotype was detected ten times or more. V usage is TRBV20-1 and J usage is TRBJ2-5; 10 bases match TRBD2. The V segment lost 6 bases and the J segment 5 bases; nucleotides outside the gene matches: 12. Germline CDR1 is DFQATT and CDR2 is SNEGSKA (reference sequence). CDR3 length: 15 residues. CDR3 sequence reads: CSARDEAGGLETQYF. The DNA for the CDR3 is TGCAGTGCCCGAGACGAAGCGGGAGGGTTGGAGACCCAGTACTTC.

This clonotype was seen at least ten times. The chain links TRBV9 to TRBJ2-1; D call uncertain. Germline loops: CDR1 SGDLS, CDR2 YYNGEE. The CDR3 loop spans 12 amino acids. V lost 3 bases, J lost 3 bases, and 4 bases lay in between. DNA for the CDR3: TGTGCCAGCAGCGGCAACTACAATGAGCAGTTCTTC. It is translated as CASSGNYNEQFF.

This CDR3 is CSVEGGQKNEQYF. The CDR3 bases are TGCAGCGTTGAAGGGGGACAGAAGAACGAGCAGTACTTC. The chain is built from TRBV29-1 and TRBJ2-7, with 7 bases aligning to TRBD1. The J segment lost 5 bases and the V segment lost 1 base, leaving 5 bases of the junction unmatched. The germline CDR1 and CDR2 sequences are SQVTM and ANQGSEA. This CDR3 contains 13 residues.

This clonotype was observed a few times. The chain is built from TRBV14 and TRBJ2-1; D is possibly TRBD1 (5 bases). The CDR3 has 13 residues. The V end lost 3 bases, the J end lost 10 bases, and 13 bases lay between the germline ends. Germline CDR1 SGHDN, CDR2 FVKESK. The CDR3 DNA follows: TGTGCCAGCAGCCAGTTGGACAAAATCGAGCAGTTCTTC. As protein: CASSQLDKIEQFF.

In its sample, this clonotype was seen a few times. The rearrangement uses TRBV7-2 and TRBJ2-7; perhaps D is TRBD1 or TRBD2 (5 bases each). Germline V CDR1 and CDR2: SGHTA, FQGNSA. The CDR3 has 15 amino acids. Between the trimmed V and J ends, which lost 4 bases and 1 base, there was a span of 14 bases. The CDR3 region has the DNA TGTGCCAGCAGCTCCGGCATTGGGGGATCCTACGAGCAGTACTTC. Its translation: CASSSGIGGSYEQYF.

This clonotype was counted between two and nine times. V usage is TRBV19 and J usage is TRBJ2-1; 9 bases are shared with TRBD1. The CDR3 has 13 amino acids. CDR1 and CDR2 (germline): LNHDA, SQIVND (reference sequence). The V and J ends lost 6 bases and 5 bases, in that order; junction bases with no gene match: 2. Written as DNA, the CDR3 is TGTGCCAGTAGCCGGGACAGGGACAATGAGCAGTTCTTC. Its protein is CASSRDRDNEQFF. The full variable domain, with the rest looked up from reference TRBV19 and TRBJ2-1, is DGGITQSPKYLFRKEGQNVTLSCEQNLNHDAMYWYRQDPGQGLRLIYYSQIVNDFQKGDIAEGYSVSREKKESFPLTVTSAQKNPTAFYLCASSRDRDNEQFFGPGTRLTVL.